These 10 T cell receptor beta chains were sequenced from one sample in a study of a mutant IDH1 vaccine in newly diagnosed glioma. Time point given: baseline, week 1 (first vaccination visit). Treatment: pre-vaccination baseline after standard-of-care therapy. Libraries were prepared by immunoSEQ multiplex PCR; TCRdb keeps only in-frame clonotypes and omits some of them. The sample holds about 16,000 clones, about 77% seen once. This material consisted of PBMCs, taken from a glioma patient treated with radiotherapy, temozolomide or both. The receptors derive from a man aged 40-49 years with glioma.

The table lists this clone with a count of one. The chain joins TRBV11-3 to TRBJ2-7; a weak D match, TRBD2 (5 bases). Per the germline V gene, CDR1 is SGHNT and CDR2 is YENEEA. The CDR3 is made up of 17 amino acids. Trimming removed 1 base from V and 2 bases from J, with 18 bases in between. The CDR3 is CASSLGGRQSFTYEQYV. DNA of the CDR3: TGTGCCAGCAGCTTAGGAGGGCGGCAGTCGTTCACCTACGAGCAGTACGTC.

The J gene is TRBJ2-7, the V gene TRBV6-5; D may match TRBD1 or TRBD2 (7 bases each). CDR1 is MNHEY, CDR2 SVGAGI, per germline. V lost 4 bases and J 1 base, leaving 14 bases between the germline ends. The CDR3 runs 15 residues. The CDR3, as DNA: TGTGCCAGCAGTTCCGCAGGGGGGGGGTCCTACGAGCAGTACTTC. Translation gives CASSSAGGGSYEQYF.

V usage is TRBV6-5 and J usage is TRBJ2-1; perhaps TRBD2 as D (6 bases). Trimming shortened V by 0 bases and J by 7 bases, and 13 bases separated the two germline ends. Germline V gene data show CDR1 as MNHEY and CDR2 as SVGAGI. The CDR3 totals 15 residues. CDR3 sequence reads: CASSYSKFGRNEQFF. The CDR3 DNA reads as TGTGCCAGCAGTTACTCGAAGTTTGGGAGGAATGAGCAGTTCTTC.

This clone showed up just a few times. The chain couples TRBV13 to TRBJ2-5; tentative D call: TRBD1 (5 bases). This CDR3 region has 17 residues. V lost 5 bases and J lost 2, with 21 bases in between. Germline loops: CDR1 PRHDT, CDR2 FYEKMQ (reference sequence). The CDR3 loop reads CASSAPPADSPQETQYF. CDR3 in DNA: TGTGCCAGCAGCGCACCCCCCGCCGACAGTCCTCAAGAGACCCAGTACTTC. Filled out from reference TRBV13 and TRBJ2-5, the complete variable domain reads AAGVIQSPRHLIKEKRETATLKCYPIPRHDTVYWYQQGPGQDPQFLISFYEKMQSDKGSIPDRFSAQQFSDYHSELNMSSLELGDSALYFCASSAPPADSPQETQYFGPGTRLLVL.

The CDR3 loop is CASSYSNRQGNNEQFF. The CDR3 DNA reads TGTGCCAGCAGTTACTCGAACCGGCAGGGGAACAATGAGCAGTTCTTC. The rearrangement links TRBV6-5 to TRBJ2-1, with a tentative D call TRBD1 (6 bases). The germline V gene encodes CDR1 MNHEY and CDR2 SVGAGI. This CDR3 has 16 residues. Trimming took off 0 bases at V and 5 bases at J, with 14 bases between the two ends.

The chain employs TRBV5-1 and TRBJ1-2; D is possibly TRBD1 (6 bases). The CDR3 loop spans 15 amino acids. V dropped 2 bases and J dropped 2 bases, with 13 bases sitting between them. CDR1 and CDR2 from the germline V gene are SGHRS and YFSETQ. In DNA, the CDR3 is TGCGCCAGCAGCTTAGGGACAACCAAAAACTATGGCTACACCTTC. As protein: CASSLGTTKNYGYTF. Together with reference TRBV5-1 and TRBJ1-2, the CDR3 gives the full variable domain: KAGVTQTPRYLIKTRGQQVTLSCSPISGHRSVSWYQQTPGQGLQFLFEYFSETQRNKGNFPGRFSGRQFSNSRSEMNVSTLELGDSALYLCASSLGTTKNYGYTFGSGTRLTVV.

This chain joins TRBV16 and TRBJ1-5; D is ambiguous. The CDR3 runs 16 residues. V was cut by 2 bases and J by 6 bases, with 17 bases left in between. Germline loops: CDR1 KGHSY, CDR2 FQNENV. CDR3 sequence: CASSQNPWARSQPQHF. CDR3 DNA sequence: TGTGCCAGCAGCCAAAACCCCTGGGCGAGGAGTCAGCCCCAGCATTTT.

V and J are TRBV7-6 and TRBJ2-7, with a tentative D call TRBD2 (6 bases). Germline V gene data show CDR1 as SGHVS and CDR2 as FNYEAQ. The CDR3 spans 13 residues. Trimming pared 1 base from V and 6 bases from J, leaving 10 bases between. CDR3 coding DNA: TGTGCCAGCAGCTTAGTGGCGGGGCGCGAGCAGTACTTC. Residues: CASSLVAGREQYF.

V gene TRBV9 combines with J gene TRBJ2-5; D is undetermined. This CDR3 has 13 amino acids. Germline CDR1 is SGDLS and CDR2 is YYNGEE. The germline V and J ends were trimmed by 0 bases and 8 bases, with 11 bases remaining between them. The CDR3 sequence is CASSVGLTRTQYF. In DNA, the CDR3 is TGTGCCAGCAGCGTAGGCCTAACAAGAACCCAGTACTTC.

The chain joins TRBV18 to TRBJ1-1, with D perhaps matching TRBD1 (5 bases). Germline lookup yields CDR1 KGHSH and CDR2 LQKENI. This CDR3 is 16 amino acids long. V lost 0 bases and J lost 5, with 16 bases in between. CDR3 DNA: TGTGCCAGCTCACCACCGCGGGATCCCCGGGGGACTGAAGCTTTCTTT. It yields the protein CASSPPRDPRGTEAFF.